The 20 T cell receptor beta chains given below trace back to one sample, sequenced in a study of CD8+ T cells in alopecia areata. RNA was extracted and reverse transcribed into cDNA as the sequencing template. TCRdb keeps only in-frame clones here, not all; method: immunoSEQ multiplex PCR. The sample holds 110,000 to 150,000 clones, about 88% seen once. Noted treatment: oral pan-JAK inhibitor, 5-10 mg twice daily. The specimen comprised CD8+ T cells sorted from blood, sampled at week 4, from a patient treated with tofacitinib. These receptors came from a human donor with alopecia areata.

This rearrangement joins TRBV29-1 to TRBJ2-7; a weak D match, TRBD1 (5 bases). The V end was cut by 6 bases, the J end by 3 bases, with 18 bases between. Germline CDR1 reads SQVTM; CDR2 reads ANQGSEA. The CDR3 consists of 14 residues. The CDR3 nucleotides are TGCAGCGTCCAGGACACAGGAAAACTCTACGAGCAGTACTTC. Amino acids: CSVQDTGKLYEQYF.

V usage is TRBV6-4 and J usage is TRBJ1-1, with D uncertain. Per germline, CDR1 MRHNA and CDR2 SNTAGT. The CDR3 is made up of 12 amino acids. V was cut by 3 bases and J by 3 bases, with 5 bases left in between. The chain's CDR3 is CASSERDTEAFF. CDR3 DNA: TGTGCCAGCAGTGAAAGGGACACTGAAGCTTTCTTT.

This clone was counted a few times. J is TRBJ2-1 and V is TRBV29-1, with 9 positions matching TRBD2. The germline CDR1 and CDR2 sequences are SQVTM and ANQGSEA. J lost 14 bases, V lost 4 bases, and 0 bases had no gene match. The CDR3 has 9 amino acids. The CDR3: CSVGTSEFF. The CDR3 coding sequence is TGCAGCGTTGGGACTAGCGAGTTCTTC.

This chain uses TRBV29-1 with TRBJ2-2, with 9 positions matching TRBD1. CDR1 SQVTM and CDR2 ANQGSEA come from the germline V gene. The CDR3 sequence is 14 residues long. V was clipped by 1 base and J by 3 bases; unmatched bases: 0. CDR3 sequence reads: CSVEGTGDTGELFF. In nucleotides, the CDR3 is TGCAGCGTTGAAGGGACAGGGGACACCGGGGAGCTGTTTTTT.

The chain joins TRBV6-5 to TRBJ1-1; TRBD1 matches 7 bases. The CDR3 has 13 amino acids. The germline gives CDR1 MNHEY, CDR2 SVGAGI. Trimming at V came to 6 bases and at J to 4 bases, leaving 5 bases not matched to a gene. The CDR3 DNA is TGTGCCAGCAGGCGTACAGGGGTCACTGAAGCTTTCTTT. Amino acids: CASRRTGVTEAFF.

The chain recombines TRBV2 with TRBJ2-4; 9 nucleotides align to TRBD1. Germline V gives CDR1 SNHLY, CDR2 FYNNEI. The CDR3 is 21 residues long. The ends lost 6 bases at V and 0 bases at J; junction bases unmatched: 21. CDR3 nucleotide sequence: TGTGCCAGCAGCCTACCCCTTGGGACAGGGACCGATATACTAGCCAAAAACATTCAGTACTTC. Translation gives CASSLPLGTGTDILAKNIQYF.

The chain uses TRBV5-1 and TRBJ1-2; no firm D call. Per the germline V gene, CDR1 is SGHRS and CDR2 is YFSETQ. The CDR3 runs to 15 residues. Deletions cut 0 bases from V and 1 base from J, with 10 bases between. DNA of the CDR3: TGCGCCAGCAGCTTGGAACCCGGGAATAACTATGGCTACACCTTC. Its translation: CASSLEPGNNYGYTF.

This chain connects TRBV27 to TRBJ2-7; 7 bases are shared with TRBD1. The J segment lost 3 bases and the V segment lost 5 bases, leaving 7 bases of the junction unmatched. The germline gives CDR1 MNHEY, CDR2 SMNVEV (reference sequence). There are 14 residues in the CDR3. CDR3 coding DNA: TGTGCCAGCAGTCCGTGGACAGGATACTACGAGCAGTACTTC. Protein sequence: CASSPWTGYYEQYF.

This clone was seen only once. The chain combines TRBV5-6 with TRBJ2-1; 7 bases are a match to TRBD2. The V gene end was trimmed by 5 bases and the J gene end by 7 bases; junction bases not matched to a gene: 6. CDR1 is SGHDT and CDR2 is YYEEEE in the germline V gene. The CDR3 loop spans 13 amino acids. The CDR3 protein is CASRSGADNEQFF. The CDR3 DNA reads TGTGCCAGCAGAAGCGGGGCTGATAATGAGCAGTTCTTC.

This clone was seen a single time. The chain carries TRBV7-9 and TRBJ1-2; no clear D. In germline, CDR1 is SEHNR, CDR2 FQNEAQ (reference sequence). CDR3 size: 12 residues. Trimming left V 6 bases short and J 6 bases short, with 11 bases between. This CDR3 is CASSLIKDGYTF. In DNA form, the CDR3 reads TGTGCCAGCAGTCTTATTAAGGATGGCTACACCTTC.

The chain joins TRBV11-2 to TRBJ2-1, with D unclear. In germline, CDR1 is SGHAT, CDR2 FQNNGV. The CDR3 length is 14 residues. Trimming left V 2 bases short and J 4 bases short, with 9 bases between. CDR3 nucleotide sequence: TGTGCCAGCAGCTTAACTAAGAATTACAATGAGCAGTTCTTC. It yields the protein CASSLTKNYNEQFF.

This clone showed up just once. In nucleotides, the CDR3 is TGTGCCTGGAGTGGAGGAGCTACGCAGTATTTT. This gives the protein CAWSGGATQYF. V is TRBV30 and J is TRBJ2-3, with D hard to call. V was shortened by 1 base and J by 8 bases, with 7 bases between the two germline ends. The CDR3 is 11 amino acids. Germline V gives CDR1 GTSNPN, CDR2 SVGIG (reference sequence).

The gene calls are TRBV5-4 and TRBJ2-6, with D possibly called TRBD1 or TRBD2 (5 bases each). The germline CDR1 and CDR2 sequences are SGHNT and YYREEE (reference sequence). V was trimmed by 3 bases and J by 0 bases, leaving 16 bases between them. This CDR3 comprises 18 residues. The CDR3 sequence is CASSSPGTFDSGANVLTF. The CDR3 nucleotides are TGTGCCAGCAGCTCGCCCGGGACGTTCGACTCTGGGGCCAACGTCCTGACTTTC.

The chain joins TRBV13 to TRBJ2-1; 7 bases match TRBD2. The CDR3 is 15 amino acids. V lost 7 bases, J lost 8 bases, and 14 bases stayed unmatched. The germline gives CDR1 PRHDT, CDR2 FYEKMQ (reference sequence). The CDR3 bases are TGTGCCAGCATGCATCGGTCTCTAGCGGTTGATGAGCAGTTCTTC. Protein: CASMHRSLAVDEQFF.

The V and J genes are TRBV27 and TRBJ1-2; D may be TRBD1 (5 bases). V was cut by 6 bases and J by 3 bases, with 11 bases left in between. This CDR3 contains 13 residues. Germline V CDR1 and CDR2: MNHEY, SMNVEV (reference sequence). Here the CDR3 DNA reads TGTGCCAGCAGGACCCAGGGAGACTATGGCTACACCTTC. Translation: CASRTQGDYGYTF.

This chain's CDR3 is CASSVTRDTKDNYGYTF. The CDR3 nucleotides are TGTGCCAGCAGCGTGACCCGGGACACCAAGGACAACTATGGCTACACCTTC. This chain links TRBV9 with TRBJ1-2; the D gene is possibly TRBD1 (6 bases). V was pared by 2 bases and J by 2 bases, with 19 bases between. The germline V gene has CDR1 SGDLS and CDR2 YYNGEE. CDR3 length: 17 residues.

The CDR3 spells CASSPLTGQETQYF. The CDR3 DNA reads TGTGCCAGCAGCCCACTGACAGGACAAGAGACCCAGTACTTC. The rearrangement links TRBV7-9 to TRBJ2-5, with D maybe TRBD1 (6 bases). Germline V gene sequence: CDR1 SEHNR, CDR2 FQNEAQ (reference sequence). Trimming removed 5 bases at V and 2 bases at J, with 12 bases between. This CDR3 has 14 residues.

The sample holds one count of this clone. The chain carries TRBV7-9 and TRBJ2-5; 7 bases line up with TRBD1. Germline CDR1 SEHNR, CDR2 FQNEAQ (reference sequence). Trimming removed 4 bases from V and 7 bases from J; junction bases left unmatched: 6. The CDR3 length is 13 residues. CDR3 DNA: TGTGCCAGCAGCTCCGACAGGGAAGGGACCCAGTACTTC. Translation: CASSSDREGTQYF.

The rearrangement joins TRBV13 to TRBJ2-5; 7 bases agree with TRBD2. The germline V gene has CDR1 PRHDT and CDR2 FYEKMQ (reference sequence). The CDR3 extends over 14 amino acids. V dropped 5 bases and J dropped 5; count of bases not matched to a gene: 8. Written as DNA, the CDR3 is TGTGCCAGCAGCCCGCACTCGGGGGGTGAGACCCAGTACTTC. This codes for CASSPHSGGETQYF.

The chain combines TRBV27 with TRBJ2-7; D unresolved. Trimming left V 4 bases short and J 1 base short, with 8 bases between. CDR3 length equals 13 residues. CDR1 and CDR2 (germline): MNHEY, SMNVEV (reference sequence). The CDR3 reads CASSSAQSYEQYF. The CDR3 DNA sequence: TGTGCCAGCAGTTCAGCCCAATCCTACGAGCAGTACTTC.